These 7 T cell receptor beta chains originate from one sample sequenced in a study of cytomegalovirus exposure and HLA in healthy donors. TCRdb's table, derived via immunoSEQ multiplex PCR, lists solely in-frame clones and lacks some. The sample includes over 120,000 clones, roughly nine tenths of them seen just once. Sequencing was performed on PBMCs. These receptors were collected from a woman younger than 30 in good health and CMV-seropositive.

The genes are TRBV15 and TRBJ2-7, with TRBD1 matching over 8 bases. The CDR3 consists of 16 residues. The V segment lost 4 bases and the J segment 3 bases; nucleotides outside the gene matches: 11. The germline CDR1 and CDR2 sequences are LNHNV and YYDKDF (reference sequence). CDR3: CATSTARGRELYEQYF. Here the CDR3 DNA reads TGTGCCACCAGCACGGCCAGGGGGCGAGAGCTCTACGAGCAGTACTTC.

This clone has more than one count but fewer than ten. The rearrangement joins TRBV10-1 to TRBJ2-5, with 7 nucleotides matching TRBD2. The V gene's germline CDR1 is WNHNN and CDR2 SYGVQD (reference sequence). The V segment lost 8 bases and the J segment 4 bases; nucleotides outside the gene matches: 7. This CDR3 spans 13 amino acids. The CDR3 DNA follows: TGCGCCAGCGGCATCGGGGGGAGAGAGACCCAGTACTTC. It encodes CASGIGGRETQYF.

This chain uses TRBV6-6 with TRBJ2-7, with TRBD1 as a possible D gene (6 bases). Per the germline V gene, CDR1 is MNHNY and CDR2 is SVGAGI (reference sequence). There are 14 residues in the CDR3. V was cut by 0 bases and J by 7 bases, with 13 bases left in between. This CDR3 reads CASSYSAGVVEQYF. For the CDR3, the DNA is TGTGCCAGCAGTTACTCTGCAGGGGTGGTGGAGCAGTACTTC.

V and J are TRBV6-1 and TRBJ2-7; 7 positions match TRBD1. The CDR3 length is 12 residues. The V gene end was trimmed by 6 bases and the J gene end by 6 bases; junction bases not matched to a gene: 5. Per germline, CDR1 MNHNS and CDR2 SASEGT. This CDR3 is CASRYRGGEQYF. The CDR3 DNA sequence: TGTGCCAGCAGGTACAGGGGCGGCGAGCAGTACTTC.

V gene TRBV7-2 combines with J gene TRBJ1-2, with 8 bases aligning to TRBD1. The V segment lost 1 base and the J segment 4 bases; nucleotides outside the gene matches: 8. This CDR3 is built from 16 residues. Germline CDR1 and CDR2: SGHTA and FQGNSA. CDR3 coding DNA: TGTGCCAGCAGCTTAGAGGTGGCAGGGGGCAGCTATGGCTACACCTTC. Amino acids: CASSLEVAGGSYGYTF.

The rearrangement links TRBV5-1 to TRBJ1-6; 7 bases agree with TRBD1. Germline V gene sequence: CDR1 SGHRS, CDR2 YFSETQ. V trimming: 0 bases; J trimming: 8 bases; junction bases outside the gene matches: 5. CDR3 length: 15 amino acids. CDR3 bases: TGCGCCAGCAGCTTGGAGACAGGGCTGGATTCACCCCTCCACTTT. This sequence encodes CASSLETGLDSPLHF.

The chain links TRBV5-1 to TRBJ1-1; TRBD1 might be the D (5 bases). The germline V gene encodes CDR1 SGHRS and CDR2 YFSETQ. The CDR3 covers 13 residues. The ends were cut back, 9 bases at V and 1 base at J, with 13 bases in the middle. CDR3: CATQDGQNTEAFF. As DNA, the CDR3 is TGCGCCACACAGGACGGCCAGAACACTGAAGCTTTCTTT.